This T cell receptor beta chain was retrieved from a study of T-cell reconstitution after alpha-beta-depleted transplantation in children. This clonotype was counted many times. Its cognate antigen is unknown. The CDR3 runs 13 residues. Per the germline V gene, CDR1 is DFQATT and CDR2 is SNEGSKA (reference sequence). The V end lost 0 bases, the J end lost 5 bases, and 10 bases lay between the germline ends. TCRbeta library construction was performed incorporating unique molecular identifiers. TCRdb processed the PCR reads anew with MiXCR; each CDR3 protein has one entry. This sample has over 90,000 distinct CDR3 sequences, with roughly 7.1% found just once. General study findings and limits: Elevated TCRbeta diversity at day 60 was traced, in some patients, to surviving recipient T cells and thymic progenitors. Expanded graft clones, several hundred of them, were reportedly the source of alpha-beta T cells about two months after transplant. From newly produced T cells came most of the T-cell counts and diversity one year after transplant.

Source: PBMCs, taken before TCRalphabeta/CD19-depleted stem cell transplant. This chain links TRBV20-1 with TRBJ1-2; D is unresolved. This TCR derives from a boy between 2 and 10 years old with acute lymphoblastic leukemia, due to receive a stem cell transplant. The CDR3 region has the DNA TGCAGTGCTAGAGACAGAAACTTTTATGGCTACACCTTC. Translation gives CSARDRNFYGYTF.